Detailed here is one T cell receptor (beta chain). The source of the sample is a study of T cell responses to AZD1222 COVID-19 vaccine. Assay: immunoSEQ multiplex PCR; the TCRdb copy retains only in-frame clones and omits some. The sample has about 110,000 clones; about nine tenths are singletons. V was trimmed by 4 bases and J by 2 bases, leaving 8 bases between them. Germline-derived CDR1 and CDR2 are SGHNT and YENEEA. The CDR3 spans 14 residues. The clonotype comes from an adult who received the AZD1222 COVID-19 vaccine. The chain recombines TRBV11-3 with TRBJ2-2, with D perhaps matching TRBD1 (6 bases). The material sequenced was peripheral blood, taken 28 days after the second AZD1222 dose. This chain's CDR3 is CASSSGQNTGELFF. DNA of the CDR3: TGTGCCAGCAGCTCGGGACAAAACACCGGGGAGCTGTTTTTT. Drawing the rest from reference TRBV11-3 and TRBJ2-2, the complete variable domain is EAGVVQSPRYKIIEKKQPVAFWCNPISGHNTLYWYLQNLGQGPELLIRYENEEAVDDSQLPKDRFSAERLKGVDSTLKIQPAELGDSAVYLCASSSGQNTGELFFGEGSRLTVL.